This entry concerns a single T cell receptor beta chain. Its antigen remains undetermined. No base quality information exists; no much larger clone differs at one position. The sample is drawn from a study of vaccination and CD4 T cells after COVID-19 (dated by TCRdb to 2021 to 2024). Describing the broader study: Convalescent patients had a positive SARS-CoV-2 result on nasal swab PCR, and of these patients, several had mild disease and one had severe disease. Post-COVID blood samples from convalescent patients were collected a median of roughly 100 days after diagnosis, with a range of 35 to 161 days. Control cultures used a CEFX viral epitope pool as positive control, an HIV-1 Nef peptide pool as negative control, or no peptide. Participants received two doses of either the Pfizer-BioNTech BNT162b2 vaccine (n=8) or the Moderna mRNA-1273 vaccine (n=2). The convalescent cohort comprised six males and four females, including two Hispanic individuals, seven Caucasians, two Asians and one multiracial person. Post-vaccine blood samples were collected a median of around 10 weeks after the second vaccine dose, ranging from about 12 to 250 days. The cultures were stimulated with overlapping spike peptide pools from SARS-CoV-2 and from the common cold coronaviruses HCoV-NL63, HCoV-OC43 and HCoV-229E. In around nine COVID-19 convalescent patients and 4 infection-naive healthy vaccine recipients, the spike-specific CD4+ TCR repertoire before mRNA vaccination was compared with the repertoire after mRNA vaccination.

Receptors were amplified or captured by PCR. At the Johns Hopkins FTIC core, DNA from the cultured CD4+ T cells underwent TCR sequencing with the Oncomine TCR Beta short-read assay. Genomic DNA was extracted from the cultured CD4+ T cells with the QIAamp micro DNA kit. Oncomine TCR Beta libraries made from cultured CD4+ T cells were pooled using unique dual indexes and sequenced on an Illumina iSeq 100. Per the source publication's procedure: Non-productive sequences were removed, and CDR3s not starting with C, not ending with F or W, or shorter than 7 amino acids were discarded. Antigen-specific clonotypes were identified using the MANAFEST web application through comparison of peptide-stimulated wells with reference and other culture wells. Positive clones required FDR below 0.05, an odds ratio above 5, and productive frequency above 0.1% in at least two of three replicate wells. A clonotype was classed as cross-reactive if the clonotype showed significant expansion both in SARS-CoV-2 spike wells and in at least one common cold coronavirus spike condition. Similarity between CDR3 sequences was evaluated in R version 3.6.1 using Levenshtein distances (stringdist) and unrooted phylogenetic trees (ape). The raw public reads went through TCRdb reprocessing: fastp at Q25, MiXCR clone calling, in-frame beta chains kept. Rows are unified per CDR3 protein, each entry keeping the most common DNA and genes. V and J calls and clone size were set by TCRdb, not the authors. This sample holds 6,500 to 8,500 distinct CDR3 sequences; about three quarters were observed only once. The top ten hold about 15% of the sample.

There are 15 amino acids in the CDR3, from cysteine to phenylalanine inclusive. Here the CDR3 DNA is all that survives: 45 bases in frame from base 1. The junction shows trimming of 3 bases on V and 2 bases on J, plus 12 bases between the germline ends. From a lookup of the germline V gene (reference sequence), CDR1 and CDR2 are LNHNV and YYDKDF. Overall results and qualifications from the work: The number of convalescent patients in the study was relatively small, and the study did not examine early timepoints following natural infection. Of the vaccine-specific clones found in convalescent patients, nearly all (304 of 307) were mono-reactive for SARS-CoV-2 spike instead of being cross-reactive with common cold coronaviruses. Among the post-vaccine SARS-CoV-2-reactive clones in convalescent patients, a median around 85% showed up only after vaccination, which suggests vaccine-specific priming. An increase in the median number of SARS-CoV-2-reactive clonotypes from approximately 21 after infection to 35 to 40 after vaccination was observed, but the change was not found to be significant.

The sample's treatment or condition, from its label and the paper: approximately 10-day PBMC culture with coronavirus spike peptide pools or control peptides (ViraFEST assay). The study used the ViraFEST assay, which expanded antigen-specific T cells with peptide pools and then identified expanded clonotypes by TCR sequencing. The convalescent patients' positive SARS-CoV-2 PCR tests were from March to December 2020, which was before the Alpha, Beta and Delta variants emerged in the United States. PBMCs were cultured at approximately 2.1 million per well in IMDM supplemented with approximately 4.7% human AB serum and about 10 IU/ml IL-2, with approximately 9.2 ug/ml peptide pools added. On days 3 and 7, half of the culture medium was replaced with fresh IL-2-containing medium. After around 11 days of culture, CD4+ T cells were isolated by negative selection using the EasySep CD4+ T cell isolation kit. PBMCs were separated from whole blood using Ficoll-Paque Plus gradient centrifugation and then either used fresh or cryopreserved at -140C. Each culture condition was generally run in triplicate wells.

Recombination joined TRBV15 with TRBJ2-3; no D segment can be confidently identified. Material for sequencing was CD4+ T cells from blood, cultured in vitro. The TCR originated in a human donor who had recovered from COVID-19. The CDR3: CATSRMGINTDTQYF. The DNA reads TGTGCCACCAGCAGGATGGGAATAAACACAGATACGCAGTATTTT.